This T cell receptor beta chain was recorded in a study of metastatic and nonmetastatic thyroid tumors. Study information: The comparison covered peripheral blood and tumor or nodule tissue in malignant and benign thyroid patients. Overall study findings and caveats: When malignant thyroid tumors were compared with benign nodules, TCR beta diversity was reportedly significantly higher in the malignant tumors. This held in both blood and tumor samples.

Ahead of thyroid surgery, no patient had received treatment of any kind. This clone appeared many times. Its specificity is unknown. TCRdb used MiXCR to call clones anew from the PCR reads. Of some 34,000 clones in the sample, over 15% were seen once. CDR1 MNHEY and CDR2 SMNVEV come from the germline V gene (reference sequence). Trimming removed 5 bases from V and 8 bases from J, with 15 bases in between. The CDR3 runs to 13 residues. This TCR derives from a female donor with papillary thyroid cancer or a benign thyroid nodule (not recorded which). Some clones in this sample may be carry-over from other donors' samples. V gene TRBV27 combines with J gene TRBJ1-2; D is unresolved. Source material: blood. The CDR3 DNA sequence: TGTGCCAGCAGTCGAGCCCCGACGGAGGGCTACACCTTC. This gives the protein CASSRAPTEGYTF.